Presented here are 8 T cell receptor beta chains from one specimen sequenced in a study of cytomegalovirus exposure and HLA in healthy donors. Primers for the PCR totalled 60 Vbeta and 13 Jbeta. Libraries were prepared by immunoSEQ multiplex PCR; TCRdb keeps only in-frame clonotypes and omits some of them. The sample holds approximately 150,000 clones, 65% to 80% seen once. Sequenced: PBMCs. Receptor source: a male donor in good health and CMV-seronegative.

V usage is TRBV10-3 and J usage is TRBJ2-1; 8 nucleotides agree with TRBD1. Germline V gene sequence: CDR1 ENHRY, CDR2 SYGVKD. The ends lost 4 bases at V and 5 bases at J; junction bases unmatched: 7. The CDR3 runs to 15 residues. The CDR3 spells CAISGTGGSNNEQFF. In DNA, the CDR3 is TGTGCCATCAGTGGTACAGGGGGAAGCAACAATGAGCAGTTCTTC.

This sequence joins TRBV29-1 and TRBJ2-2, with D maybe TRBD1 (6 bases). V lost 7 bases to trimming and J lost 3 bases, with 9 bases between them. The CDR3 runs to 12 residues. CDR1 is SQVTM, CDR2 ANQGSEA, per germline. The CDR3 nucleotides read TGCAGCGGCAACAGGGACACCGGGGAGCTGTTTTTT. Residues: CSGNRDTGELFF.

The chain is built from TRBV5-6 and TRBJ2-7, with D maybe TRBD2 (5 bases). The CDR3 runs 14 residues. Deletions cut 0 bases from V and 2 bases from J, with 9 bases between. CDR1 and CDR2 from the germline V gene are SGHDT and YYEEEE. The CDR3 spells CASSLDAGPYEQYF. Written as DNA, the CDR3 is TGTGCCAGCAGCTTGGATGCGGGTCCCTACGAGCAGTACTTC.

This clone was counted between two and nine times. J is TRBJ2-3 and V is TRBV30; no clear D gene. With 0 bases removed from V and 8 bases from J, the gap between germline ends came to 9 bases. CDR1 is GTSNPN, CDR2 SVGIG, per germline (reference sequence). The CDR3 runs 12 residues. The CDR3 nucleotides are TGTGCCTGGAGTGTCCCAAGCGCTACGCAGTATTTT. It codes for CAWSVPSATQYF.

A few counts support this clone. V and J are TRBV29-1 and TRBJ2-1; 12 bases agree with TRBD2. Unmatched junction bases numbered 6, after V lost 6 bases and J lost 6 bases. Germline loops: CDR1 SQVTM, CDR2 ANQGSEA. This CDR3 contains 14 residues. For the CDR3, the DNA is TGCAGCGTAATTAGACTAGCGGGAGTCAATGAGCAGTTCTTC. It is translated as CSVIRLAGVNEQFF.

This clone showed up just a few times. The chain employs TRBV11-2 and TRBJ2-1, with unresolved D. Germline loops: CDR1 SGHAT, CDR2 FQNNGV. Trimming pared 1 base from V and 12 bases from J, leaving 10 bases between. The CDR3 runs 12 residues. The CDR3 nucleotides are TGTGCCAGCAGCTTAGTGGTCACTTCGCAGTTCTTC. Translation: CASSLVVTSQFF.

The rearrangement uses TRBV4-3 and TRBJ2-7; a possible D gene is TRBD1 (7 bases). CDR1 LGHNA and CDR2 YSLEER come from the germline V gene. This CDR3 has 19 residues. V was trimmed by 3 bases and J by 1 base, leaving 25 bases between them. This CDR3 reads CASSQGYDREVISSYEQYF. CDR3 nucleotides: TGCGCCAGCAGCCAGGGCTACGACAGGGAGGTAATTTCTTCCTACGAGCAGTACTTC.

The V and J genes are TRBV30 and TRBJ1-3; D remains unclear. Germline-derived CDR1 and CDR2 are GTSNPN and SVGIG (reference sequence). V was clipped by 5 bases and J by 0 bases, with 8 bases between them. The CDR3 sequence is 13 residues long. CDR3 in amino acids: CAWRVSSGNTIYF. The CDR3 DNA reads as TGTGCCTGGCGGGTGAGCTCTGGAAACACCATATATTTT.